This TCR beta chain was documented in a study of blood T cell repertoires in COVID-19. Some clones are missing from TCRdb's copy, which holds only in-frame ones; the method was immunoSEQ multiplex PCR. The sample has a few hundred thousand clones, 90% to 95% seen once; the top ten hold about 0.83%. This CDR3 has 15 amino acids. The germline CDR1 and CDR2 sequences are KGHSH and LQKENI. Between the trimmed V and J ends, which lost 3 bases and 4 bases, there was a span of 12 bases. The chain carries TRBV18 and TRBJ1-4, with D uncertain. The material sequenced was PBMCs or T cells enriched from blood (not recorded which). This receptor was taken from a woman aged 40 to 50 who had been exposed to COVID-19. Written as DNA, the CDR3 is TGTGCCAGCTCACCGGTCGTCCCAGTTAATGAAAAACTGTTTTTT. Residues: CASSPVVPVNEKLFF.